This entry lists 26 T cell receptor beta chains sequenced from one sample in a study of OX40 agonist ivuxolimab in advanced cancers. The data were produced by immunoSEQ multiplex PCR, yet TCRdb's version contains in-frame clones alone and is incomplete. The sample shows fewer than 35,000 clones, around 90% of them seen only once. The material was CD4+ or CD8+ T cells sorted from blood, obtained in a trial of the OX40 agonist ivuxolimab. All receptors derive from an adult with an advanced solid tumor such as melanoma, head and neck, liver or kidney cancer.

The chain has TRBV7-3 and TRBJ1-2; TRBD1 matches at 7 bases. CDR3 length equals 15 residues. The germline gives CDR1 SGHTA, CDR2 FQGTGA. V trimming: 6 bases; J trimming: 6 bases; junction bases outside the gene matches: 13. The CDR3 here is CASSLMGGTGDGYTF. The CDR3 DNA follows: TGTGCCAGCAGTCTTATGGGGGGCACAGGGGATGGCTACACCTTC.

This clone appeared a single time. This rearrangement joins TRBV15 to TRBJ2-7, with D hard to call. This CDR3 has 14 residues. V dropped 1 base and J dropped 0 bases, with 7 bases sitting between them. The germline V gene has CDR1 LNHNV and CDR2 YYDKDF (reference sequence). CDR3 protein: CATSRGGSSYEQYF. CDR3 sequence (DNA): TGTGCCACCAGCAGAGGTGGAAGCTCCTACGAGCAGTACTTC.

V gene TRBV29-1 combines with J gene TRBJ1-1; 7 bases match TRBD1. The CDR3 consists of 13 residues. CDR1 and CDR2 from the germline V gene are SQVTM and ANQGSEA. CDR3 DNA sequence: TGCAGTTATACTAGACAGGGGAACACTGAAGCTTTCTTT. Its protein product is CSYTRQGNTEAFF.

This chain links TRBV9 with TRBJ1-6; no clear D. The CDR3 sequence is 14 residues long. The germline V gene encodes CDR1 SGDLS and CDR2 YYNGEE. Trimming took off 0 bases at V and 4 bases at J, with 5 bases between the two ends. Here the CDR3 reads CASSVETYNSPLHF. The DNA of the CDR3 is TGTGCCAGCAGCGTAGAAACTTATAATTCACCCCTCCACTTT.

The chain links TRBV7-3 to TRBJ2-7; D possibly corresponds to TRBD1 (5 bases). V gave up 1 base and J gave up 2 bases, with 12 bases separating them. This CDR3 region has 15 residues. Germline assignment: CDR1 SGHTA and CDR2 FQGTGA. CDR3 amino acids: CASSLSPATAYEQYF. CDR3 sequence (DNA): TGTGCCAGCAGCTTAAGTCCAGCGACAGCCTACGAGCAGTACTTC. The entire variable domain, with the rest obtained from reference TRBV7-3 and TRBJ2-7, is as follows: GAGVSQTPSNKVTEKGKYVELRCDPISGHTALYWYRQSLGQGPEFLIYFQGTGAADDSGLPNDRFFAVRPEGSVSTLKIQRTERGDSAVYLCASSLSPATAYEQYFGPGTRLTVT.

V gene TRBV2 combines with J gene TRBJ2-4; no clear D gene. The CDR3 is 13 residues long. V lost 7 bases and J lost 9, with 16 bases in between. Germline V gene data show CDR1 as SNHLY and CDR2 as FYNNEI. The CDR3 loop reads CASTRTQEGIQYF. DNA of the CDR3: TGTGCCAGCACCCGGACCCAAGAAGGCATTCAGTACTTC. Full variable domain (missing parts from reference TRBV2 and TRBJ2-4): EPEVTQTPSHQVTQMGQEVILRCVPISNHLYFYWYRQILGQKVEFLVSFYNNEISEKSEIFDDQFSVERPDGSNFTLKIRSTKLEDSAMYFCASTRTQEGIQYFGAGTRLSVL.

This sequence joins TRBV9 and TRBJ1-4, with 7 bases aligning to TRBD1. Losses at the gene ends were 0 bases for V and 7 bases for J; bases not matched to a gene: 9. Germline V lookup: CDR1 SGDLS, CDR2 YYNGEE. This CDR3 has 16 amino acids. The CDR3 DNA is TGTGCCAGCAGCGTAGGGTCCCGGGACAGCAGTGAAAAACTGTTTTTT. This gives the protein CASSVGSRDSSEKLFF.

This rearrangement joins TRBV12-5 to TRBJ1-5; D unresolved. Trimming took 3 bases from V and 1 from J, leaving 7 bases between them. This CDR3 is 14 amino acids long. The germline gives CDR1 LGHNT, CDR2 FRNRAP. CDR3 nucleotide sequence: TGTGCTAGTGGTTTTGACACAAGCAATCAGCCCCAGCATTTT. It codes for CASGFDTSNQPQHF. The complete variable domain, with remaining parts taken from reference TRBV12-5 and TRBJ1-5, reads DARVTQTPRHKVTEMGQEVTMRCQPILGHNTVFWYRQTMMQGLELLAYFRNRAPLDDSGMPKDRFSAEMPDATLATLKIQPSEPRDSAVYFCASGFDTSNQPQHFGDGTRLSIL.

This clone was detected a few times. The chain carries TRBV7-3 and TRBJ2-7; D is possibly TRBD1 or TRBD2 (5 bases each). V lost 3 bases and J lost 4, with 16 bases in between. Germline loops: CDR1 SGHTA, CDR2 FQGTGA. This CDR3 contains 15 residues. The CDR3 DNA reads TGTGCCAGCAGCTTGTCTAGAGGGGTGAGATACGAGCAGTACTTC. Protein product: CASSLSRGVRYEQYF.

The rearrangement uses TRBV18 and TRBJ2-1; D remains ambiguous. The CDR3 is 12 residues long. Per the germline V gene, CDR1 is KGHSH and CDR2 is LQKENI. V gave up 6 bases and J gave up 4 bases, with 7 bases separating them. CDR3 amino acids: CASSRDYNEQFF. In DNA, the CDR3 is TGTGCCAGCTCGAGAGATTACAATGAGCAGTTCTTC. The full variable domain, rest sourced from reference TRBV18 and TRBJ2-1, is NAGVMQNPRHLVRRRGQEARLRCSPMKGHSHVYWYRQLPEEGLKFMVYLQKENIIDESGMPKERFSAEFPKEGPSILRIQQVVRGDSAAYFCASSRDYNEQFFGPGTRLTVL.

V usage is TRBV28 and J usage is TRBJ1-4; no definite D call. V was cut by 7 bases and J by 7 bases, with 13 bases left in between. The CDR3 contains 13 residues. Per the germline V gene, CDR1 is MDHEN and CDR2 is SYDVKM. The CDR3 DNA follows: TGTGCCAGCACCTCCGGAACGGGTGAAAAACTGTTTTTT. Encoded protein: CASTSGTGEKLFF.

In nucleotides, the CDR3 is TGTGCCTGGAGTCAGGGGGGGGAGACCCAGTACTTC. Residues: CAWSQGGETQYF. The V and J genes are TRBV30 and TRBJ2-5; D may be TRBD1 or TRBD2 (7 bases each). This CDR3 is 12 amino acids long. Trimming cost V 2 bases and J 5 bases, with 9 bases left between them. CDR1 GTSNPN and CDR2 SVGIG come from the germline V gene (reference sequence).

The chain recombines TRBV7-3 with TRBJ1-1; TRBD1 might be the D (5 bases). Germline assignment: CDR1 SGHTA and CDR2 FQGTGA. Trimming pared 1 base from V and 6 bases from J, leaving 15 bases between. The CDR3 runs 15 residues. CDR3 protein: CASSLSPQVWSEAFF. The CDR3, as DNA: TGTGCCAGCAGCTTAAGCCCACAGGTTTGGTCTGAAGCTTTCTTT.

The rearrangement joins TRBV7-3 to TRBJ1-1, with 7 bases fitting TRBD1. The germline CDR1 and CDR2 sequences are SGHTA and FQGTGA. This CDR3 comprises 15 residues. Trimming at V came to 5 bases and at J to 5 bases, leaving 11 bases not matched to a gene. The CDR3 DNA reads as TGTGCCAGCAGCGATCAAGACAGGGCGGGAACTGAAGCTTTCTTT. Protein sequence: CASSDQDRAGTEAFF.

This chain joins TRBV5-1 and TRBJ2-2, with D perhaps given as TRBD1 or TRBD2 (5 bases each). Germline values: CDR1 SGHRS, CDR2 YFSETQ. V was shortened by 0 bases and J by 4 bases, with 10 bases between the two germline ends. The CDR3 runs 15 residues. As DNA, the CDR3 is TGCGCCAGCAGCTTGGGAGGGGCGATCACCGGGGAGCTGTTTTTT. Residues: CASSLGGAITGELFF.

V gene TRBV30 combines with J gene TRBJ1-2, with D perhaps TRBD1 (5 bases). The germline V and J ends were trimmed by 7 bases and 8 bases, with 14 bases remaining between them. Germline V gene lookup returns CDR1 GTSNPN and CDR2 SVGIG (reference sequence). This CDR3 contains 11 residues. CDR3 in DNA: TGTGCCTTACAACAGGCGGGCGGCTACACCTTC. It encodes CALQQAGGYTF.

The rearrangement uses TRBV5-1 and TRBJ2-1; possible D gene TRBD2, 6 bases. Deletions cut 4 bases from V and 9 bases from J, with 14 bases between. Germline CDR1 reads SGHRS; CDR2 reads YFSETQ. The CDR3 sequence is 13 residues long. Here the CDR3 reads CASSGTVTGEQFF. In DNA, the CDR3 is TGCGCCAGCAGCGGGACTGTTACAGGTGAGCAGTTCTTC.

The rearrangement uses TRBV4-2 and TRBJ2-3; D gene unclear. Between the trimmed V and J ends, which lost 0 bases and 4 bases, there was a span of 11 bases. Germline CDR1 LGHNA, CDR2 YNFKEQ. The CDR3 runs 15 residues. CDR3 in amino acids: CASSQDHQPADTQYF. The CDR3 DNA is TGTGCCAGCAGCCAAGATCATCAGCCGGCAGATACGCAGTATTTT.

J is TRBJ1-4 and V is TRBV2; D remains unclear. V was clipped by 1 base and J by 7 bases, with 10 bases between them. There are 14 residues in the CDR3. Germline loops: CDR1 SNHLY, CDR2 FYNNEI. The CDR3 DNA follows: TGTGCCAGCAGTGAAGGGGATATCGGTGAAAAACTGTTTTTT. Protein: CASSEGDIGEKLFF.

This clone appeared once. CDR3 amino acids: CAWSVRQGGTEAFF. Written as DNA, the CDR3 is TGTGCCTGGAGTGTACGACAGGGTGGTACTGAAGCTTTCTTT. This rearrangement joins TRBV30 to TRBJ1-1; the match to TRBD1 covers 7 bases. The CDR3 has 14 amino acids. V lost 0 bases, J lost 5 bases, and 6 bases stayed unmatched. CDR1 is GTSNPN and CDR2 is SVGIG in the germline V gene (reference sequence).

The DNA of the CDR3 is TGTGCCAGCAGCTTGGTGATCAGCTCCTACAATGAGCAGTTCTTC. Translating gives CASSLVISSYNEQFF. This chain uses TRBV5-6 with TRBJ2-1; no clear D. This CDR3 contains 15 residues. V lost 0 bases and J 0 bases, leaving 7 bases between the germline ends. Germline V gives CDR1 SGHDT, CDR2 YYEEEE.

This clone was observed a single time. This chain uses TRBV4-1 with TRBJ2-1; no clear D gene. There are 14 residues in the CDR3. With 0 bases removed from V and 8 bases from J, the gap between germline ends came to 11 bases. The germline gives CDR1 MGHRA, CDR2 YSYEKL. CDR3 in DNA: TGCGCCAGCAGCCAAGATCTAAGGTCCCATGAGCAGTTCTTC. Protein product: CASSQDLRSHEQFF.

The chain recombines TRBV5-1 with TRBJ2-5; 7 bases are shared with TRBD1. V shed 0 bases, J shed 1 base, and the junction held 6 bases outside the gene matches. CDR1 SGHRS and CDR2 YFSETQ come from the germline V gene. CDR3 size: 16 residues. The CDR3 coding sequence is TGCGCCAGCAGCTTGGCAGGCAGGGGGATCCAAGAGACCCAGTACTTC. The encoded protein is CASSLAGRGIQETQYF.

The rearrangement joins TRBV7-3 to TRBJ2-2; the D is unclear. V gave up 4 bases and J gave up 1 base, with 7 bases separating them. Germline V gives CDR1 SGHTA, CDR2 FQGTGA. The CDR3 contains 14 residues. This CDR3 reads CASSSPQNTGELFF. Here the CDR3 DNA reads TGTGCCAGCAGCTCCCCACAGAACACCGGGGAGCTGTTTTTT.

The V gene is TRBV25-1, the J gene TRBJ1-1; D might be TRBD1 (6 bases). The CDR3 spans 11 residues. Trimming stripped 11 bases from V and 2 bases from J, with 9 bases between. The germline V gene encodes CDR1 MGHDK and CDR2 SYGVNS. DNA for the CDR3: TGTGCCTCCAGGGGAAACACTGAAGCTTTCTTT. It encodes CASRGNTEAFF. The full variable domain, rest sourced from reference TRBV25-1 and TRBJ1-1, is EADIYQTPRYLVIGTGKKITLECSQTMGHDKMYWYQQDPGMELHLIHYSYGVNSTEKGDLSSESTVSRIRTEHFPLTLESARPSHTSQYLCASRGNTEAFFGQGTRLTVV.

This rearrangement joins TRBV28 to TRBJ1-2; D is uncertain. The V end lost 6 bases, the J end lost 7 bases, and 12 bases lay between the germline ends. Germline lookup yields CDR1 MDHEN and CDR2 SYDVKM. The CDR3 length is 12 residues. The CDR3 sequence is CASSKERRGYTF. CDR3 nucleotides: TGTGCCAGCAGCAAGGAGAGACGTGGCTACACCTTC.